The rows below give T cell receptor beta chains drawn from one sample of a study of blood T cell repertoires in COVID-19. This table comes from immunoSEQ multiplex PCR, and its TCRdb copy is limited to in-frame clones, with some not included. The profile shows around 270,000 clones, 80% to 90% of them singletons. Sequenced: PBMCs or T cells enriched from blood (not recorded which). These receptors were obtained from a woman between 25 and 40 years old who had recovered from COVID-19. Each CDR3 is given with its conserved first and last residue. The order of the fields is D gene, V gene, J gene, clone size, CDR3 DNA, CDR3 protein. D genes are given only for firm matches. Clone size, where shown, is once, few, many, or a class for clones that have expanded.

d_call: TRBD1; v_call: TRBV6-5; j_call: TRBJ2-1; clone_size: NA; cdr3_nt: TGTGCCACTGGACAGGGCCCCTACAATGAGCAGTTCTTC; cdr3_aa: CATGQGPYNEQFF
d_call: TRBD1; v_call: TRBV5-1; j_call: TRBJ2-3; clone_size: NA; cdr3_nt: TGCGCCAGCAGTAACCGGACAGGGGGGTTCACAGATACGCAGTATTTT; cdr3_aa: CASSNRTGGFTDTQYF
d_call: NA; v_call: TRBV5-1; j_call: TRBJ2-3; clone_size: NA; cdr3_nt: TGCGCCAGCAGCTTGGCTCCCACAGATACGCAGTATTTT; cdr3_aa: CASSLAPTDTQYF
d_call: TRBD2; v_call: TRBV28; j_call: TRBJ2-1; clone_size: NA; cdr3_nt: TGTGCCAGCTTGACCGGGACTAGCGGGAAGAACGAGCAGTTCTTC; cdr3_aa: CASLTGTSGKNEQFF
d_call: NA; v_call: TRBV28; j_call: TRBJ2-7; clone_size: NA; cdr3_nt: TGTGCCAGCCCCCAGGGGTCCGAGCAGTACTTC; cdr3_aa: CASPQGSEQYF
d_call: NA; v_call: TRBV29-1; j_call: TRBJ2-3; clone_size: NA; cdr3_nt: TGCAGCGTTGGATACCCCCTAGCACAGAGGTTTTGGGATACGCAGTATTTT; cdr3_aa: CSVGYPLAQRFWDTQYF
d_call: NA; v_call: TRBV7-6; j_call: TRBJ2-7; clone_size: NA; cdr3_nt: TGTGCCAGCAGCCCATCGGGGGGGACAGGGGAGCAGTACTTC; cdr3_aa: CASSPSGGTGEQYF
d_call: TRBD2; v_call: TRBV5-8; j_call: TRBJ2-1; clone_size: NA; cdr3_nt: TGTGCCAGCAGCTTGGGCGGGGGACTAGCGGGATACAATGAGCAGTTCTTC; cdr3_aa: CASSLGGGLAGYNEQFF
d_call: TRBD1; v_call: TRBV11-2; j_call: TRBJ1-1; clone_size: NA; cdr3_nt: TGTGCCAGCAGCTTAGGGACAGGGGGGAATGAAGCTTTCTTT; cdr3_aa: CASSLGTGGNEAFF
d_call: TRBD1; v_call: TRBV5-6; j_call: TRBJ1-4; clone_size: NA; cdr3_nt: TGTGCCAGCAGCTTGGTTCCAGGGGGCAAATCTAATGAAAAACTGTTTTTT; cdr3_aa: CASSLVPGGKSNEKLFF
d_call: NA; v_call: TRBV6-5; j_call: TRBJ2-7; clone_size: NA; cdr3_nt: TGTGCCAGCAGCCTAATCTACGAGCAGTACTTC; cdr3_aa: CASSLIYEQYF
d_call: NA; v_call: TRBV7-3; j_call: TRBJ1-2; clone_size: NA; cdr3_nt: TGTGCCAGCAGCTTAACGGGTGGACAGCTTGATATCTATGGCTACACCTTC; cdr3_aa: CASSLTGGQLDIYGYTF
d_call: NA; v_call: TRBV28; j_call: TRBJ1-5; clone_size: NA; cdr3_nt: TGTGCCAGCAGTTTCAGTAATAGCAATCAGCCCCAGCATTTT; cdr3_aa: CASSFSNSNQPQHF
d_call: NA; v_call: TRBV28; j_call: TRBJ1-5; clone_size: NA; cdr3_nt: TGTGCCAGCAGCACGGGGTTATCGCGGCCCCAGCATTTT; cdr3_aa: CASSTGLSRPQHF
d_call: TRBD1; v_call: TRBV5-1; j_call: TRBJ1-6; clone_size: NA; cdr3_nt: TGCGCCAGCAGCTCGACAGGGGGCAATTCACCCCTCCACTTT; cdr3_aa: CASSSTGGNSPLHF
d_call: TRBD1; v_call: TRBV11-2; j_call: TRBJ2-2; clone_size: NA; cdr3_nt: TGTGCCAGCAGCTCCCTGACAGGGTTCCGGAACACCGGGGAGCTGTTTTTT; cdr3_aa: CASSSLTGFRNTGELFF
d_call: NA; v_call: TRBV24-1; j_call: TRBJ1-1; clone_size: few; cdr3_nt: TGTGCCACCCAACAGGGCAGTCTGAACACTGAAGCTTTCTTT; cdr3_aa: CATQQGSLNTEAFF